This TCR beta chain comes out of a study of blood T cell repertoires in COVID-19. Whole-study context: Samples came from the United States, Italy and Spain, spanning acute and convalescent COVID-19. Sources were T cells, B-cell-depleted T cells, or PBMCs; the material itself was cDNA or gDNA.

In the study's own analysis: Amplification from reference gene primers served as the basis for estimated nucleated cell counts. Only in-frame clones appear in the TCRdb table, and some are missing; sequencing was by immunoSEQ multiplex PCR. The V and J calls and the clone size are those of that table, but D and trimming were determined from the DNA. Of 150,000 or so clones in the sample, approximately 78% were seen once. Sequenced input: peripheral blood. This receptor was taken from a human donor with acute or convalescent COVID-19. The donor label of this sample is uncertain.

This chain's CDR3 is CASSDGQGARRYF. CDR3 sequence (DNA): TGTGCCAGCAGTGATGGGCAGGGGGCACGGAGGTACTTC. The chain is built from TRBV2 and TRBJ2-7; 8 positions agree with TRBD1. The V and J ends lost 3 bases and 12 bases, in that order; junction bases with no gene match: 10. CDR1 is SNHLY and CDR2 is FYNNEI in the germline V gene. This CDR3 contains 13 residues.